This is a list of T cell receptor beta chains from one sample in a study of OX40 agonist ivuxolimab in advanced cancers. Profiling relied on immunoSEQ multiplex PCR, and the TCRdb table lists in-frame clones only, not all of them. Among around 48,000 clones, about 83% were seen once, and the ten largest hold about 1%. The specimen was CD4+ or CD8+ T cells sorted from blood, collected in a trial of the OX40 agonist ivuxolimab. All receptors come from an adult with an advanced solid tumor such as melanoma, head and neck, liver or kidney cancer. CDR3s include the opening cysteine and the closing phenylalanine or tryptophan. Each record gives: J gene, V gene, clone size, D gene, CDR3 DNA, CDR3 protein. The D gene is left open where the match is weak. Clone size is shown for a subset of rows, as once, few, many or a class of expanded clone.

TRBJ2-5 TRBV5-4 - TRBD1 TGTGCCAGCAGCAAACCGGACAGGGGCGGAGAGGAGACCCAGTACTTC CASSKPDRGGEETQYF
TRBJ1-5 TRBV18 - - TGTGCCAGCTCACCCCCGGCAATGGGGGGGCCCCAGCATTTT CASSPPAMGGPQHF
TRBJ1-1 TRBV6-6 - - TGTGCCAGCAGTCCCCCTGGACGGATAGAAGCTTTCTTT CASSPPGRIEAFF
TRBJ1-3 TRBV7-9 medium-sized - TGTGCCAGCAGCCGCACTGGAAACACCATATATTTT CASSRTGNTIYF
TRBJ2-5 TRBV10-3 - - TGTGCCATCAGTGAAAGGGAGACCCAGTACTTC CAISERETQYF
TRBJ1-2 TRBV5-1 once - TGCGCCAGCAGCCAAAGGTGGTCTCCCGTCTCGGGGGGCTATCAGGGCTACACCTTC CASSQRWSPVSGGYQGYTF
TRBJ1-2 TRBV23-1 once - TGCGCCAGCAGTCAATCTCCCAGGACGAGTTATGGCTACACCTTC CASSQSPRTSYGYTF
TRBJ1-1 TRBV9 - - TGTGCCAGCAGCTTCGGATTCCAGAACACTGAAGCTTTCTTT CASSFGFQNTEAFF
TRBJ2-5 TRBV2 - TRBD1 TGTGCCAGTTCGAAGGACAGGGAAGAGACCCAGTACTTC CASSKDREETQYF
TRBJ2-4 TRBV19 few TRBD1 TGTGCCAGTAGTATTTGGGACAGGGGAGACATTCAGTACTTC CASSIWDRGDIQYF
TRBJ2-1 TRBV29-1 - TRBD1 TGCAGCGTTGTGCGCCAGGGGGCAGGGGAGCAGTTCTTC CSVVRQGAGEQFF
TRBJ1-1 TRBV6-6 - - TGTGCCAGCAGATCCTACAGCAAGAACACTGAAGCTTTCTTT CASRSYSKNTEAFF